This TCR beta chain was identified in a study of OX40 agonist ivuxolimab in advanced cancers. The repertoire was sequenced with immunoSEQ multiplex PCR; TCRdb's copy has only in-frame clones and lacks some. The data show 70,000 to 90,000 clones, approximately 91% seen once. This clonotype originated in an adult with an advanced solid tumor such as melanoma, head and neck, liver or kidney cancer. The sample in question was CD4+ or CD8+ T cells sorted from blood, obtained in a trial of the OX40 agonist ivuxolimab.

The CDR3 here is CASSHPAGFTYEQYF. CDR3 sequence (DNA): TGCGCCAGCAGCCATCCGGCAGGGTTTACCTACGAGCAGTACTTC. The chain has TRBV4-3 and TRBJ2-7; the D gene is possibly TRBD1 (5 bases). Germline lookup yields CDR1 LGHNA and CDR2 YSLEER. With 3 bases removed from V and 2 bases from J, the gap between germline ends came to 14 bases. This CDR3 has 15 residues.